The 13 T cell receptor beta chains presented below share a single source sample, sequenced in a study of cytomegalovirus exposure and HLA in healthy donors. Primers: 60 Vbeta forward and 13 Jbeta reverse. Sequencing was performed with immunoSEQ multiplex PCR; in TCRdb, only in-frame clones are kept and a portion is missing. The sample has 100,000 to 150,000 clones; roughly 83% are singletons. Source material: PBMCs. These receptors originate from a girl aged 2 to 9 in good health and CMV-seronegative.

In this sample, this clone turned up a few times. The chain links TRBV2 to TRBJ2-7, with 7 positions matching TRBD2. The CDR3 loop spans 14 amino acids. CDR1 and CDR2 (germline): SNHLY, FYNNEI. Trimming removed 1 base from V and 3 bases from J; junction bases left unmatched: 3. The CDR3 is CASSEGRGDYEQYF. The CDR3 DNA reads TGTGCCAGCAGTGAAGGACGGGGGGACTACGAGCAGTACTTC.

V usage is TRBV13 and J usage is TRBJ2-2; 7 bases are a match to TRBD2. Germline V gives CDR1 PRHDT, CDR2 FYEKMQ (reference sequence). The V gene end was trimmed by 3 bases and the J gene end by 8 bases; junction bases not matched to a gene: 12. CDR3 length: 16 amino acids. CDR3 in DNA: TGTGCCAGCAGCTTTCGGACTAGTGGGGCCAGTGGGGAGCTGTTTTTT. This encodes CASSFRTSGASGELFF.

The chain is built from TRBV6-4 and TRBJ2-3; 11 bases map to TRBD1. CDR1 is MRHNA, CDR2 SNTAGT, per germline. The CDR3 is 15 amino acids. Trimming cost V 5 bases and J 2 bases; bases outside gene matches: 3. The CDR3 loop is CASSPGQGDTDTQYF. In nucleotides, the CDR3 is TGTGCCAGCAGTCCGGGACAGGGGGACACAGATACGCAGTATTTT.

This chain connects TRBV7-9 to TRBJ2-6; D ambiguous. This CDR3 contains 14 residues. From germline, CDR1 is SEHNR and CDR2 FQNEAQ (reference sequence). The V end was cut by 1 base, the J end by 6 bases, with 7 bases between. For the CDR3, the DNA is TGTGCCAGCAGCTTAGGCGGAGAGGCCAACGTCCTGACTTTC. Translation gives CASSLGGEANVLTF.

The chain joins TRBV5-5 to TRBJ2-2; tentative D call: TRBD2 (6 bases). Germline-derived CDR1 and CDR2 are SGHKS and YYEKEE (reference sequence). The CDR3 totals 14 residues. Trimming left V 4 bases short and J 7 bases short, with 14 bases between. The CDR3 region has the DNA TGTGCCAGCAGCACGACGGGGGAGGACGGGGAGCTGTTTTTT. Protein product: CASSTTGEDGELFF.

This rearrangement joins TRBV6-5 to TRBJ2-1; 11 bases map to TRBD1. The CDR3 extends over 14 amino acids. Germline-derived CDR1 and CDR2 are MNHEY and SVGAGI. V shed 8 bases and J 8 bases; nucleotides not matched to a gene: 8. In nucleotides, the CDR3 is TGTGCCAGCCACCGGGACAGGGGGAGCTATGAGCAGTTCTTC. Its protein product is CASHRDRGSYEQFF.

The chain recombines TRBV5-4 with TRBJ2-7; D possibly corresponds to TRBD2 (5 bases). Per germline, CDR1 SGHNT and CDR2 YYREEE (reference sequence). Trimming took off 0 bases at V and 0 bases at J, with 10 bases between the two ends. The CDR3 length is 15 residues. CDR3 sequence: CASSLDGKTSYEQYF. The CDR3 bases are TGTGCCAGCAGCTTGGACGGGAAAACCTCCTACGAGCAGTACTTC.

This chain joins TRBV10-3 and TRBJ2-1; TRBD1 aligns across 7 bases. The CDR3 totals 15 residues. Germline assignment: CDR1 ENHRY and CDR2 SYGVKD. The junction had 7 bases not matched to a gene; V was cut back by 1 base and J by 7 bases. CDR3 nucleotide sequence: TGTGCCATCAGTGAGTTTGGGACAGAGGATAATGAGCAGTTCTTC. Translating gives CAISEFGTEDNEQFF.

A few counts support this clone. This chain joins TRBV28 and TRBJ1-2; TRBD1 aligns across 8 bases. This CDR3 spans 14 amino acids. Germline-derived CDR1 and CDR2 are MDHEN and SYDVKM. Trimming at V came to 8 bases and at J to 4 bases, leaving 9 bases not matched to a gene. The CDR3 here is CASSGGGLGYGYTF. CDR3 in DNA: TGTGCCAGCTCAGGGGGCGGATTGGGCTATGGCTACACCTTC.

The rearrangement joins TRBV27 to TRBJ2-1, with D possibly matching TRBD2 (6 bases). V lost 5 bases, J lost 7 bases, and 18 bases lay in between. Germline V gives CDR1 MNHEY, CDR2 SMNVEV (reference sequence). This CDR3 is 15 amino acids long. CDR3 loop: CASSPSVEGLNEQFF. The CDR3 coding sequence is TGTGCCAGCAGTCCTAGCGTTGAGGGACTTAATGAGCAGTTCTTC.

The chain joins TRBV4-1 to TRBJ2-1; 8 bases align to TRBD2. Germline trimming cut 4 bases from V and 3 bases from J; bases unmatched to any gene: 11. The CDR3 totals 17 residues. CDR1 is MGHRA and CDR2 is YSYEKL in the germline V gene. The CDR3 DNA reads TGCGCCAGCAGCCGTACCCGGGTGAGCGGGGGCTACAATGAGCAGTTCTTC. Residues: CASSRTRVSGGYNEQFF.

The chain carries TRBV4-1 and TRBJ2-2, with 7 bases identical to TRBD2. The ends lost 3 bases at V and 4 bases at J; junction bases unmatched: 2. Germline CDR1 and CDR2: MGHRA and YSYEKL. This CDR3 contains 14 residues. The CDR3 loop is CASSHGTITGELFF. The CDR3 DNA is TGCGCCAGCAGCCACGGGACTATCACCGGGGAGCTGTTTTTT.

The V call is TRBV7-2, the J call TRBJ1-1; D uncertain. The CDR3 has 12 residues. V was trimmed by 3 bases and J by 7 bases, leaving 9 bases between them. Germline V gene sequence: CDR1 SGHTA, CDR2 FQGNSA. The CDR3 loop reads CASSLERIEAFF. The CDR3 nucleotides are TGTGCCAGCAGCTTGGAGCGAATTGAAGCTTTCTTT.